This is a list of T cell receptor beta chains from one sample in a study of T cell responses to AZD1222 COVID-19 vaccine. TCRdb's copy holds only in-frame clones and misses some; the assay was immunoSEQ multiplex PCR. Here the sample spans roughly 120,000 clones, about 92% being singletons. The sequencing used peripheral blood, collected on day 0 of AZD1222 vaccination. The receptors stem from an adult in good health. The CDR3 runs from the conserved cysteine through the conserved F or W. D genes are given only for firm matches. A clone size is listed for some rows: how often the clone was seen (once, few, many), or a class if it is expanded.

>15|.|TRBJ2-7|TRBV27|.
TGTGCCAGCAGCCCCATGTATAGCAGCCTTTCCGAGCAGTACTTC
CASSPMYSSLSEQYF
>18|TRBD2|TRBJ2-1|TRBV29-1|.
TGCAGCGTTGCGGGGGGGCAGGGCCTGGAGGGCCGCCCATCTGAGCAGTTCTTC
CSVAGGQGLEGRPSEQFF
>13|.|TRBJ2-1|TRBV19|.
TGTGCCAGTCGCTTCGGGACGGCGAATGAGCAGTTCTTC
CASRFGTANEQFF
>16|.|TRBJ2-1|TRBV6-6|.
TGTGCCAGCAGTTCTCCTCTAAGGGGGGTGGAAAGTGAGCAGTTCTTC
CASSSPLRGVESEQFF
>11|.|TRBJ2-1|TRBV5-1|once
TGCGCCAGCAGCTATAACAATGAGCAGTTCTTC
CASSYNNEQFF
>14|.|TRBJ2-7|TRBV27|.
TGTGCCAGCAGCCAGACGGTCAGCGGTTACGAGCAGTACTTC
CASSQTVSGYEQYF
>14|.|TRBJ2-3|TRBV14|once
TGTGCCAGCAGCCCCTACACGGCAGGGGATACGCAGTATTTT
CASSPYTAGDTQYF
>17|.|TRBJ2-1|TRBV5-4|.
TGTGCCAGCAGCTTGGGACGATTCGGGTTTGTGGGCAATGAGCAGTTCTTC
CASSLGRFGFVGNEQFF
>15|TRBD1|TRBJ2-5|TRBV6-5|.
TGTGCCAGCAGTTACTACGGACAGGGGAGTGAGACCCAGTACTTC
CASSYYGQGSETQYF
>14|.|TRBJ1-1|TRBV18|.
TGTGCCAGCTCACCGGCAGGGAGAGACACTGAAGCTTTCTTT
CASSPAGRDTEAFF
>13|.|TRBJ1-1|TRBV5-1|.
TGCGCCAGCAGACCTACATTAGCCACTGAAGCTTTCTTT
CASRPTLATEAFF
>17|TRBD1|TRBJ1-5|TRBV11-3|few
TGTGCCAGCAGCACCCGGACAGGAGGGATCACCTCTCAGCCCCAGCATTTT
CASSTRTGGITSQPQHF
>12|.|TRBJ1-1|TRBV5-1|.
TGCGCCAGCAAGGGGGAGGTGACTGAAGCTTTCTTT
CASKGEVTEAFF
>12|.|TRBJ2-3|TRBV2|.
TGTGCCAGCAACGGTGGGAAAGGTACGCAGTATTTT
CASNGGKGTQYF
>14|.|TRBJ2-2|TRBV5-1|once
TGCGCCAGCAGCTCTCAGGGGAACACCGGGGAGCTGTTTTTT
CASSSQGNTGELFF
>14|TRBD1|TRBJ1-5|TRBV27|.
TGTGCCAGCAGTCGGACAGGGCAGAATCAGCCCCAGCATTTT
CASSRTGQNQPQHF
>16|TRBD1|TRBJ1-2|TRBV5-4|.
TGTGCCAGCAGTCCTAACAGGGGGCTGTCCCTCTATGGCTACACCTTC
CASSPNRGLSLYGYTF
>12|TRBD1|TRBJ2-7|TRBV10-2|.
TGCGCCAGCAGTGAGACAGGGGGCGAGCAGTACTTC
CASSETGGEQYF
>14|.|TRBJ1-6|TRBV18|.
TGTGCCAGCTCACCAGAGGGGCAGGGTTCACCCCTCCACTTT
CASSPEGQGSPLHF
>16|TRBD1|TRBJ2-7|TRBV5-6|.
TGTGCCAGCAGCTGGGGTGGGCGGACAGGGGCCTACGAGCAGTACTTC
CASSWGGRTGAYEQYF
>15|.|TRBJ2-7|TRBV6-1|.
TGTGCCAGCAGTGACCGGGACGGCTTTGACCTAGAGCAGTACTTC
CASSDRDGFDLEQYF
>14|TRBD1|TRBJ2-2|TRBV10-1|.
TGCGCCATCCCGGGACAGGCGAACACCGGGGAGCTGTTTTTT
CAIPGQANTGELFF
>14|TRBD2|TRBJ2-5|TRBV7-9|.
TGTGCCAGCAGCTTAGTCCTGGGGGGGGAGACCCAGTACTTC
CASSLVLGGETQYF
>15|TRBD1|TRBJ1-5|TRBV2|few
TGTGCCAGCTCGACGGACAGGGGGCAAGGTCAGCCCCAGCATTTT
CASSTDRGQGQPQHF
>12|.|TRBJ1-5|TRBV27|.
TGTGCCAGCAGTTTTGGGGGGCAGCCCCAGCATTTT
CASSFGGQPQHF
>15|.|TRBJ1-2|TRBV24-1|.
TGTGCCACCAGTGATGCGGGGACCTCTTATTATGGCTACACCTTC
CATSDAGTSYYGYTF
>13|.|TRBJ1-6|TRBV6-5|.
TGTGCCATCATGACCGGGCCAAATTCACCCCTCCACTTT
CAIMTGPNSPLHF